The sequence of this TCR beta chain was determined in a study of neurological immune-mediated disorders. Germline trimming cut 6 bases from V and 0 bases from J; bases unmatched to any gene: 13. CDR3 size: 18 residues. Germline V lookup: CDR1 MGHDK, CDR2 SYGVNS. TCRdb analysed the 5' RACE reads with MiXCR anew, one entry per CDR3 protein. The sample shows approximately 40,000 distinct CDR3 sequences, roughly 14% of them seen only once. In this sample, this clonotype turned up many times. J is TRBJ1-3 and V is TRBV25-1; the match to TRBD1 covers 8 bases. This receptor was identified in a woman in her sixties with HTLV-1-associated myelopathy (HAM/TSP). Sequences were obtained from CD4+ T cells from blood. The CDR3 sequence is CASSGVPGGLLSGNTIYF. The CDR3 nucleotides are TGTGCCAGCAGCGGGGTTCCAGGGGGCCTTCTCTCTGGAAACACCATATATTTT.